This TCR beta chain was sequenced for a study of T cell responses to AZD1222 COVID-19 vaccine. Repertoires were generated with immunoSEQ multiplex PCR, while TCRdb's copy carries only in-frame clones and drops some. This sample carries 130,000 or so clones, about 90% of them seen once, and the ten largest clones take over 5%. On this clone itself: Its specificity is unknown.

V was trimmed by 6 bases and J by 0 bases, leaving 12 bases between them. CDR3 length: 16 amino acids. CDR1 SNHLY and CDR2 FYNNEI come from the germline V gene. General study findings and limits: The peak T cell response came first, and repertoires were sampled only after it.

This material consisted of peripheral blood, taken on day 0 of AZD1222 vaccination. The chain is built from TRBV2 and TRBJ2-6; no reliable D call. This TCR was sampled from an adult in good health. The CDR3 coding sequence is TGTGCCAGCAGGTTCAGACTCCTCTCTGGGGCCAACGTCCTGACTTTC. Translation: CASRFRLLSGANVLTF.